These 27 T cell receptor beta chains came from one sample sequenced in a study of blood T cells in healthy people across ages. A second about 6 to 11 cycle PCR used barcoded and J-beta primers. TCRdb reprocessed the 5' RACE reads with MiXCR, giving one entry per CDR3 protein. The sample includes about 670,000 distinct CDR3 sequences, 52% of them seen just once. The material sequenced was blood. The source is an elderly woman in good health.

This clonotype appeared a single time. V is TRBV12-3 or TRBV12-4 and J is TRBJ2-1; tentatively, D is TRBD1 or TRBD2 (5 bases each). This CDR3 spans 15 amino acids. V was shortened by 2 bases and J by 10 bases, with 18 bases between the two germline ends. This chain's CDR3 is CASSLYGDGLTEQFF. As DNA, the CDR3 is TGTGCCAGCAGTTTATACGGGGACGGCCTTACGGAGCAGTTCTTC.

This clonotype showed up just once. This sequence joins TRBV24-1 and TRBJ2-3, with TRBD2 matching over 8 bases. This CDR3 contains 16 residues. J lost 4 bases, V lost 0 bases, and 5 bases had no gene match. Germline-derived CDR1 and CDR2 are KGHDR and SFDVKD. The CDR3 reads CATSDLSSGNADTQYF. In DNA form, the CDR3 reads TGTGCCACCAGTGATTTGAGTAGCGGGAACGCAGATACGCAGTATTTT.

Only a few counts were recorded for this clonotype. V gene TRBV7-2 combines with J gene TRBJ2-3; 7 positions agree with TRBD2. This CDR3 has 12 residues. J lost 8 bases, V lost 4 bases, and 3 bases had no gene match. Germline V lookup: CDR1 SGHTA, CDR2 FQGNSA. The CDR3 loop reads CASSWAGVTQYF. The CDR3 DNA follows: TGTGCCAGCAGCTGGGCGGGAGTTACGCAGTATTTT.

The chain links TRBV5-1 to TRBJ2-1; 10 nucleotides align to TRBD1. The ends lost 7 bases at V and 7 bases at J; junction bases unmatched: 11. The CDR3 sequence is 15 residues long. CDR1 and CDR2 from the germline V gene are SGHRS and YFSETQ. The CDR3 region is CASLRDRGRGNEQFF. Here the CDR3 DNA reads TGCGCCAGCCTAAGGGACAGGGGACGGGGGAATGAGCAGTTCTTC.

In its sample, this clonotype was seen a few times. This chain connects TRBV3-1 to TRBJ1-2, with D possibly being TRBD1 (5 bases). V lost 4 bases and J 3 bases, leaving 9 bases between the germline ends. The CDR3 extends over 13 amino acids. The germline CDR1 and CDR2 sequences are LGHDT and YNNKEL (reference sequence). For the CDR3, the DNA is TGTGCCAGCAGCCCCTTGGGGGACTATGGCTACACCTTC. Encoded protein: CASSPLGDYGYTF.

With respect to this clonotype: This could be a read error, since a much larger clone is one nucleotide away. This chain joins TRBV27 and TRBJ1-2, with D perhaps TRBD1 (6 bases). The CDR3 runs to 13 residues. Germline assignment: CDR1 MNHEY and CDR2 SMNVEV (reference sequence). CDR3 nucleotide sequence: TGTGCCGGCAGTATAGGGGGGTCTAATGGCTACACCTTC. Translated: CAGSIGGSNGYTF.

This clonotype was picked up many times. The V gene is TRBV14, the J gene TRBJ2-1; weak D call: TRBD2 (5 bases). The CDR3 length is 16 residues. The germline V gene encodes CDR1 SGHDN and CDR2 FVKESK. V was clipped by 0 bases and J by 8 bases, with 17 bases between them. CDR3 protein: CASSQDWTLPRDEQFF. CDR3 coding DNA: TGTGCCAGCAGCCAAGATTGGACTCTCCCTCGGGATGAGCAGTTCTTC.

The CDR3 nucleotides read TGCAGTGCTTACAACTCTGGGGCCAACGTCCTGACTTTC. Translated, it gives CSAYNSGANVLTF. The J gene is TRBJ2-6, the V gene TRBV20-1, with D uncertain. Germline-derived CDR1 and CDR2 are DFQATT and SNEGSKA (reference sequence). V was shortened by 5 bases and J by 0 bases, with 5 bases between the two germline ends. The CDR3 has 13 residues.

The chain carries TRBV3-1 and TRBJ1-2; no firm D call. CDR1 is LGHDT, CDR2 YNNKEL, per germline (reference sequence). The CDR3 runs 13 residues. Trimming took 3 bases from V and 8 from J, leaving 13 bases between them. The CDR3 loop reads CASSQERVFGYTF. In DNA form, the CDR3 reads TGTGCCAGCAGCCAGGAGAGGGTTTTCGGCTACACCTTC.

The rearrangement uses TRBV12-3 or TRBV12-4 and TRBJ1-4; TRBD1 agrees at 9 bases. This CDR3 comprises 14 residues. Unmatched junction bases numbered 17, after V lost 8 bases and J lost 16 bases. The CDR3 loop is CASCTIRPGQGPFF. The CDR3 coding sequence is TGTGCCAGCTGTACCATCAGACCGGGACAGGGTCCGTTTTTT.

This clonotype was seen a handful of times. This may be a read error, as it is one base from a much larger clone. V gene TRBV5-1 combines with J gene TRBJ1-2; 7 nucleotides agree with TRBD1. The CDR3 runs to 16 residues. CDR1 and CDR2 from the germline V gene are SGHRS and YFSETQ. This chain's CDR3 is CASSNEPGQQGPGHTF. The CDR3 DNA reads as TGCGCCAGCAGCAATGAACCGGGACAGCAGGGGCCTGGCCACACCTTC.

This clonotype occurred a few times. This chain connects TRBV7-2 to TRBJ1-4; TRBD1 matches at 8 bases. V lost 9 bases to trimming and J lost 5 bases; unmatched junction nucleotides: 11. CDR3 length: 15 amino acids. CDR1 is SGHTA, CDR2 FQGNSA, per germline. Written as DNA, the CDR3 is TGTGCCAGTAGCCTCGACAGGGGAAGGAATGAAAAACTGTTTTTT. The encoded protein is CASSLDRGRNEKLFF.

The chain carries TRBV15 and TRBJ1-2; D may be TRBD1 (6 bases). The CDR3 loop spans 15 amino acids. Germline CDR1 and CDR2: LNHNV and YYDKDF (reference sequence). With 8 bases removed from V and 6 bases from J, the gap between germline ends came to 22 bases. The CDR3 DNA sequence: TGTGCCACCTCCCTGGAGGTGCAGGGGTACAATGGCTACACCTTC. It codes for CATSLEVQGYNGYTF.

Turning to this clonotype: This may be a read error: a much more frequent sequence differs by one nucleotide. The genes are TRBV5-1 and TRBJ2-1; no firm D call. The germline V and J ends were trimmed by 2 bases and 6 bases, with 9 bases remaining between them. The CDR3 has 13 amino acids. The germline CDR1 and CDR2 sequences are SGHRS and YFSETQ. In nucleotides, the CDR3 is TGCGCCAGCAGCTTTTTTGCAGGCAATGAGCAGTTCTTC. It specifies CASSFFAGNEQFF.

Concerning this clonotype itself: This clone may be a read error of a much larger clone one base away. The chain carries TRBV2 and TRBJ2-1, with D perhaps TRBD1 (6 bases). Germline V gene data show CDR1 as SNHLY and CDR2 as FYNNEI. The CDR3 is 15 residues long. DNA for the CDR3: TGTGCCAGCAGTGGGGACACCAGCTCCTACAATGAGCAGCTCTTC. It encodes CASSGDTSSYNEQLF.

In its sample, this clonotype was seen a few times. The chain joins TRBV28 to TRBJ2-7, with D possibly called TRBD1 or TRBD2 (5 bases each). CDR1 is MDHEN, CDR2 SYDVKM, per germline. CDR3 length: 15 residues. V was shortened by 4 bases and J by 0 bases, with 13 bases between the two germline ends. The CDR3 is CASSYTGGSSYEQYF. The CDR3, as DNA: TGTGCCAGCAGTTATACAGGTGGGAGCTCCTACGAGCAGTACTTC.

Worth noting for this clonotype: A much larger clone is a single base away; this may be a read error. The chain is built from TRBV5-5 and TRBJ2-7, with D hard to call. Germline assignment: CDR1 SGHKS and CDR2 YYEKEE (reference sequence). Trimming took 3 bases from V and 0 from J, leaving 13 bases between them. The CDR3 length is 15 residues. CDR3 amino acids: CASSWAAAFSYEQYF. Here the CDR3 DNA reads TGTGCCAGCAGCTGGGCGGCAGCCTTCTCCTACGAGCAGTACTTC.

The chain employs TRBV7-9 and TRBJ1-2; TRBD1 matches at 8 bases. The junction had 6 bases not matched to a gene; V was cut back by 5 bases and J by 4 bases. The CDR3 totals 14 residues. In germline, CDR1 is SEHNR, CDR2 FQNEAQ (reference sequence). CDR3 nucleotide sequence: TGTGCCAGCAGCCGACAGGGGCCTCTCTATGGCTACACCTTC. Translated: CASSRQGPLYGYTF. The entire variable domain, with the rest obtained from reference TRBV7-9 and TRBJ1-2, is as follows: DTGVSQNPRHKITKRGQNVTFRCDPISEHNRLYWYRQTLGQGPEFLTYFQNEAQLEKSRLLSDRFSAERPKGSFSTLEIQRTEQGDSAMYLCASSRQGPLYGYTFGSGTRLTVV.

This clonotype has more than one count but fewer than ten. This sequence joins TRBV12-3 or TRBV12-4 and TRBJ2-5; 8 bases agree with TRBD2. The CDR3 consists of 16 residues. V dropped 1 base and J dropped 4; count of bases not matched to a gene: 8. The CDR3 protein is CASSLGPAGVRETQYF. CDR3 nucleotide sequence: TGTGCCAGCAGTTTAGGCCCAGCGGGGGTCAGAGAGACCCAGTACTTC.

The rearrangement links TRBV6-5 to TRBJ2-6, with TRBD1 identical over 9 bases. J was trimmed by 5 bases and V by 6 bases; bases with no gene match: 2. CDR3 size: 14 residues. Germline V CDR1 and CDR2: MNHEY, SVGAGI. This CDR3 is CASRGQGWANVLTF. In DNA, the CDR3 is TGTGCCAGCAGAGGACAGGGGTGGGCCAACGTCCTGACTTTC.

This clonotype was observed many times. J is TRBJ1-2 and V is TRBV12-3 or TRBV12-4; TRBD1 matches at 8 bases. The CDR3 runs to 13 residues. The V gene end was trimmed by 8 bases and the J gene end by 4 bases; junction bases not matched to a gene: 6. CDR3 protein: CASSGQGSYGYTF. In DNA form, the CDR3 reads TGTGCCAGCTCCGGACAGGGCAGCTATGGCTACACCTTC.

The chain has TRBV12-3 or TRBV12-4 and TRBJ1-4; TRBD1 agrees at 10 bases. After removal of 7 bases from V and 12 bases from J, the junction contained 11 bases not matched to a gene. CDR3 length: 14 amino acids. For the CDR3, the DNA is TGTGCCAGCACCTTCCGGACAGGGGGGGAGGAACTGTTTTTT. Protein product: CASTFRTGGEELFF.

This clonotype was counted a single time. A much bigger clone sits one base away, suggesting this may be a read error. The chain uses TRBV3-1 and TRBJ1-2, with a tentative D call TRBD1 (5 bases). The CDR3 extends over 15 amino acids. The V gene's germline CDR1 is LGHDT and CDR2 YNNKEL (reference sequence). Trimming cost V 2 bases and J 6 bases, with 16 bases left between them. CDR3 region: CASSQLQGSTDGYTF. CDR3 DNA sequence: TGTGCCAGCAGCCAATTGCAGGGAAGTACTGATGGCTACACCTTC.

The CDR3 DNA is TGTGCCAGCAGTTTAGTTAGGGTTTCCACTAATGAAAAACTGTTTTTT. Translation: CASSLVRVSTNEKLFF. The V call is TRBV27, the J call TRBJ1-4; D gene uncertain. Germline CDR1 MNHEY, CDR2 SMNVEV (reference sequence). The CDR3 consists of 16 residues. V was clipped by 2 bases and J by 2 bases, with 12 bases between them.

This clonotype was observed many times. The chain recombines TRBV20-1 with TRBJ2-7, with no clear D. CDR1 DFQATT and CDR2 SNEGSKA come from the germline V gene (reference sequence). The germline V and J ends were trimmed by 0 bases and 4 bases, with 13 bases remaining between them. The CDR3 is 14 amino acids. The chain's CDR3 is CSARESGRPYEQYF. CDR3 DNA: TGCAGTGCTAGAGAATCCGGACGGCCATACGAGCAGTACTTC.

This clonotype was recorded once. The V gene is TRBV20-1, the J gene TRBJ2-3, with no clear D. V was cut by 6 bases and J by 2 bases, with 9 bases left in between. The CDR3 is made up of 12 amino acids. CDR1 is DFQATT, CDR2 SNEGSKA, per germline (reference sequence). The CDR3: CSATRNTDTQYF. DNA for the CDR3: TGCAGTGCGACGCGGAACACAGATACGCAGTATTTT.

V is TRBV29-1 and J is TRBJ2-7; D remains unclear. This CDR3 has 15 residues. The germline gives CDR1 SQVTM, CDR2 ANQGSEA. The germline V and J ends were trimmed by 5 bases and 3 bases, with 20 bases remaining between them. The CDR3 DNA reads as TGCAGCGTTCGTTCGCAACATCCTGCCCTCTACGAGCAGTACTTC. Translated, it gives CSVRSQHPALYEQYF.